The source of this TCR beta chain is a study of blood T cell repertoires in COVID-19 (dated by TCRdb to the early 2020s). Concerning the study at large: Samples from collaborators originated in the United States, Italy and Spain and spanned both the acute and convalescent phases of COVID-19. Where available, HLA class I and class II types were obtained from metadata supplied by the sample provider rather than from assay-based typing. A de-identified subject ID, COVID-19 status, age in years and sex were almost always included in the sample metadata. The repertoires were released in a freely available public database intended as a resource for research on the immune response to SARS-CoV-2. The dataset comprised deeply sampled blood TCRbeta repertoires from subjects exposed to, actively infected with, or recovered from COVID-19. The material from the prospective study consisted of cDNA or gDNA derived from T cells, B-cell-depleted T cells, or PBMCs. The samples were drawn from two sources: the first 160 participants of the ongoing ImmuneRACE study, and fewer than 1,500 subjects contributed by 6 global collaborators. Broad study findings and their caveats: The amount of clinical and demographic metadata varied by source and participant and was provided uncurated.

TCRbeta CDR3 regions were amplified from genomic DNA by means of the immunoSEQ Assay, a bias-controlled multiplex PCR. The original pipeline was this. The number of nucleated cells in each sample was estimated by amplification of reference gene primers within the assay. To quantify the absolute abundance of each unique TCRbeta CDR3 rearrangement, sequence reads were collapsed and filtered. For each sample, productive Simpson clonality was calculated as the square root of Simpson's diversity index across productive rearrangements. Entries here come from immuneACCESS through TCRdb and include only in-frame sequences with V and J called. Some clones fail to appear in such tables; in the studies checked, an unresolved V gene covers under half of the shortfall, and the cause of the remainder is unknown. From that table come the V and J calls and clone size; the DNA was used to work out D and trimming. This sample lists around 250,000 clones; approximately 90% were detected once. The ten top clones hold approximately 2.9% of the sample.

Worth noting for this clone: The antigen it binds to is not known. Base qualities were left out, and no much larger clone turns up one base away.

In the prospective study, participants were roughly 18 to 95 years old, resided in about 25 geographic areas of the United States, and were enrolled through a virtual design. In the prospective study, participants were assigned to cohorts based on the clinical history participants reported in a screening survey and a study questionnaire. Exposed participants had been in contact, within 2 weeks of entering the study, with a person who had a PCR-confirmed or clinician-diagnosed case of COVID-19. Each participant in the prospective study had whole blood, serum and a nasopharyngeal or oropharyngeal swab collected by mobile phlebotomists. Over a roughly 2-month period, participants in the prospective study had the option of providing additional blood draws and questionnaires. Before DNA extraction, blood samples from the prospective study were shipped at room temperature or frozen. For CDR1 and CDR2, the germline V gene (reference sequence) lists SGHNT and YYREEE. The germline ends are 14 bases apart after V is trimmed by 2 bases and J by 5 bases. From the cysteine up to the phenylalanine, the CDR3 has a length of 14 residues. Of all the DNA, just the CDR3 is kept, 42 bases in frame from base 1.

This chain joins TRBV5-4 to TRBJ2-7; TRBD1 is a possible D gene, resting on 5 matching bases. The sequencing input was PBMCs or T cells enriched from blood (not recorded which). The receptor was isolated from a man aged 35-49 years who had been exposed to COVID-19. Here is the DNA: TGTGCCAGCAGCTTATTAACAGGATTTAACGAGCAGTACTTC. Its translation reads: CASSLLTGFNEQYF.